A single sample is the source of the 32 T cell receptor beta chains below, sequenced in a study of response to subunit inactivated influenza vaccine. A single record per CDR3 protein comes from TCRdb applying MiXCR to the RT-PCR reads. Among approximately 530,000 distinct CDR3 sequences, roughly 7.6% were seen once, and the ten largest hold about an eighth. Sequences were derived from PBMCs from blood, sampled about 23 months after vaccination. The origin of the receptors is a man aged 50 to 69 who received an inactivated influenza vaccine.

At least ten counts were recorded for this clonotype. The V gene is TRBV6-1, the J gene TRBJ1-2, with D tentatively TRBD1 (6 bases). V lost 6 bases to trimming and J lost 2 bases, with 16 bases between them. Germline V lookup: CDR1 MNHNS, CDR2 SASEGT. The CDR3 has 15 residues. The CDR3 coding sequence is TGTGCCAGCAGGGATAAAGGACAGTTCAACTATGGCTACACCTTC. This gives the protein CASRDKGQFNYGYTF.

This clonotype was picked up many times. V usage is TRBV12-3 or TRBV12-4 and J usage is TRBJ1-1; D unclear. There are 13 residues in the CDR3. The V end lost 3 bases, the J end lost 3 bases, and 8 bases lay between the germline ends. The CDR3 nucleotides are TGTGCCAGCAGTTTCAAACGATACACTGAAGCTTTCTTT. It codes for CASSFKRYTEAFF.

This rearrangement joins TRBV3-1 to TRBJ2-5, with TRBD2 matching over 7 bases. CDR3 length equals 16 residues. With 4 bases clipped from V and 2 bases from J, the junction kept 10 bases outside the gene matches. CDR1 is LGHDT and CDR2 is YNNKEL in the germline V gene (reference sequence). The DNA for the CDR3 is TGTGCCAGCAGCCCCCAGCGGGGATCCGTACAAGAGACCCAGTACTTC. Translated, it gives CASSPQRGSVQETQYF.

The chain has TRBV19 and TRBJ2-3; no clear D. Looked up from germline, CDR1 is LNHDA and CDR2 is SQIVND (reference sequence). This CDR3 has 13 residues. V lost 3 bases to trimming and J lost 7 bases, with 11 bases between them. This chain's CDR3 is CASSIYGQNTQYF. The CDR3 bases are TGTGCCAGTAGTATCTACGGCCAAAATACGCAGTATTTT. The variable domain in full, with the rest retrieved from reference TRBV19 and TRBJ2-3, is DGGITQSPKYLFRKEGQNVTLSCEQNLNHDAMYWYRQDPGQGLRLIYYSQIVNDFQKGDIAEGYSVSREKKESFPLTVTSAQKNPTAFYLCASSIYGQNTQYFGPGTRLTVL.

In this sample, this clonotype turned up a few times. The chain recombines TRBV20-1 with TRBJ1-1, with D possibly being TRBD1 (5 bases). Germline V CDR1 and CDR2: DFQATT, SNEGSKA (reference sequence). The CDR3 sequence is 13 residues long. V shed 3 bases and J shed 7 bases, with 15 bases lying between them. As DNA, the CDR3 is TGCAGTGCTAGGGACATCTCAAACTTTGAAGCTTTCTTT. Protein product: CSARDISNFEAFF.

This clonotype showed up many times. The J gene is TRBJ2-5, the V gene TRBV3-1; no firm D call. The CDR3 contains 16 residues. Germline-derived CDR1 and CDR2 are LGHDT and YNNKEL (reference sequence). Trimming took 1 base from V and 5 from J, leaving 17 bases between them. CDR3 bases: TGTGCCAGCAGCCAAGGCTATACTAATGGAGTCGAGACCCAGTACTTC. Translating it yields CASSQGYTNGVETQYF.

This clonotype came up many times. CDR3 residues: CASQRAGTDTQYF. The CDR3 region has the DNA TGTGCCAGCCAGCGGGCGGGCACAGATACGCAGTATTTT. This sequence joins TRBV6-2 or TRBV6-3 and TRBJ2-3, with a weak D call TRBD2 (6 bases). The CDR3 is 13 amino acids. V lost 8 bases and J 1 base, leaving 10 bases between the germline ends. CDR1 and CDR2 from the germline V gene are MNHEY and SVGEGT.

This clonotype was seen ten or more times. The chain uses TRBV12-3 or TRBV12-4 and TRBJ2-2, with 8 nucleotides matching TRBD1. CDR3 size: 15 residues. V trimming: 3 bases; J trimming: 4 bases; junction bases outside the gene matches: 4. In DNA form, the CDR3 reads TGTGCCAGCAGTTTTTCGGACAGGGTCACCGGGGAGCTGTTTTTT. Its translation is CASSFSDRVTGELFF.

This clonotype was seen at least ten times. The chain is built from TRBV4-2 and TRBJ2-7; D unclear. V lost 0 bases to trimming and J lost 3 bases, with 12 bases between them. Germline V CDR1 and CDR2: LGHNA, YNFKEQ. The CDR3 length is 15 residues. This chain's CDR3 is CASSQDYSYIYEQYF. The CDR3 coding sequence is TGTGCCAGCAGCCAAGATTACAGTTATATCTACGAGCAGTACTTC.

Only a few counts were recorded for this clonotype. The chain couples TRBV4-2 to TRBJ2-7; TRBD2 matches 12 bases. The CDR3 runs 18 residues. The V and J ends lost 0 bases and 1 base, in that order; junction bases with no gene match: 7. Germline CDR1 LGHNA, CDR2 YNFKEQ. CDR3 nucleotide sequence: TGTGCCAGCAGCCAAGAGAGGCTAGCGGGAGGGCGGTCCTACGAGCAGTACTTC. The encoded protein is CASSQERLAGGRSYEQYF.

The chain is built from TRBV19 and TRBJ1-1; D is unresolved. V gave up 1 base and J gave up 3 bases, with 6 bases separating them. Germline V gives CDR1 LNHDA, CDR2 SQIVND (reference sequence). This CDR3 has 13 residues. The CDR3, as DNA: TGTGCCAGTAGTATAGTAAGGGACACTGAAGCTTTCTTT. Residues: CASSIVRDTEAFF.

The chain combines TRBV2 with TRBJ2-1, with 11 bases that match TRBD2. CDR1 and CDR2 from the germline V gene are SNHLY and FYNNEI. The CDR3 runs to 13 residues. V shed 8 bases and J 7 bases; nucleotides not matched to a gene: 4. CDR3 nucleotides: TGTGCCAGCCTCCCTAGCGGGGGGAATGAGCAGTTCTTC. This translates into CASLPSGGNEQFF.

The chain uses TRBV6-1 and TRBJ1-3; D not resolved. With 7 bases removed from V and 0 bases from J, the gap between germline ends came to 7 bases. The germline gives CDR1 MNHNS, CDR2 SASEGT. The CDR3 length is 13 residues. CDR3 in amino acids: CASKRNSGNTIYF. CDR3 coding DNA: TGTGCCAGCAAACGGAACTCTGGAAACACCATATATTTT.

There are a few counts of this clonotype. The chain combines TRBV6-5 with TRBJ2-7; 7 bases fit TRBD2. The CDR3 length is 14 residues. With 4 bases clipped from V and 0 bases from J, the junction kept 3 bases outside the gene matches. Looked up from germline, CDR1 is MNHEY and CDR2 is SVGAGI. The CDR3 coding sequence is TGTGCCAGCAGTTCCGCGGGGGACTCCTACGAGCAGTACTTC. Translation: CASSSAGDSYEQYF.

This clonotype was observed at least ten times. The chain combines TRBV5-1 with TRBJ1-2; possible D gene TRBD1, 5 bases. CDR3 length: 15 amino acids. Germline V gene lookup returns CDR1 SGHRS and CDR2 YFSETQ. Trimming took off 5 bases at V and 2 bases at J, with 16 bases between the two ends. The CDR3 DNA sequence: TGCGCCAGCAGGGATCTAACAGGTTGGAACTATGGCTACACCTTC. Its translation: CASRDLTGWNYGYTF.

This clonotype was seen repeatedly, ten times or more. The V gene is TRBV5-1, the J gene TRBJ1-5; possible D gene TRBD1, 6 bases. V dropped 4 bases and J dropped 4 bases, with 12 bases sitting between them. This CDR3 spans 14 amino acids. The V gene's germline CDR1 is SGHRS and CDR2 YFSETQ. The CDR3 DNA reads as TGCGCCAGCAGCCCGGGACATTCGAATCAGCCCCAGCATTTT. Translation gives CASSPGHSNQPQHF.

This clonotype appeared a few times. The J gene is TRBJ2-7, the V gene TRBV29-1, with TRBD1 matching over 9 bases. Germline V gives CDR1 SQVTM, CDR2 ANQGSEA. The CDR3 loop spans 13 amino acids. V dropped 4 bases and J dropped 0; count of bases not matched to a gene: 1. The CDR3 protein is CSVGQGDSYEQYF. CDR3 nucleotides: TGCAGCGTTGGACAGGGGGACTCCTACGAGCAGTACTTC.

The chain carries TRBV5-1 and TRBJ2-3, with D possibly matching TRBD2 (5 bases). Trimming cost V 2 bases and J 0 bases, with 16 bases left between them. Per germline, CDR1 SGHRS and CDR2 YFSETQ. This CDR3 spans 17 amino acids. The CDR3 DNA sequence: TGCGCCAGCAGCTTAGGATCGCTAGCACAGAGCACAGATACGCAGTATTTT. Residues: CASSLGSLAQSTDTQYF.

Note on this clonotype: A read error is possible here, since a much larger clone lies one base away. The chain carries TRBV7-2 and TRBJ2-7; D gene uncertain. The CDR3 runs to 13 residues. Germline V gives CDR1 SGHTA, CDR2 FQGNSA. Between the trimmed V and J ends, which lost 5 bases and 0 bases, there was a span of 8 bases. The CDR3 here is CASSHGFSYEQYF. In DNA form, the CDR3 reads TGTGCCAGCAGCCACGGGTTCTCCTACGAGCAGTACTTC.

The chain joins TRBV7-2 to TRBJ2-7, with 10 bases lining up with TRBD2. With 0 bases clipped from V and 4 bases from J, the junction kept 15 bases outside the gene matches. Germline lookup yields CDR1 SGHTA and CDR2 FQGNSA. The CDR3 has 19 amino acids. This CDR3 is CASSLALPSSGGRQYEQYF. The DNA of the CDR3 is TGTGCCAGCAGCTTAGCGTTGCCTTCTAGCGGGGGAAGGCAGTACGAGCAGTACTTC.

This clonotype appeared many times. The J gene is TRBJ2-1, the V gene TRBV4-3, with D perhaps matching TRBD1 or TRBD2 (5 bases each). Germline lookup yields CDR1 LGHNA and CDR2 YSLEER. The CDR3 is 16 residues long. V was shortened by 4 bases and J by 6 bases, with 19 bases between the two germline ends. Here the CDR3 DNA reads TGCGCCAGCAGCCCCCGAATAAGGATGGGACGCAATGAGCAGTTCTTC. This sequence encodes CASSPRIRMGRNEQFF.

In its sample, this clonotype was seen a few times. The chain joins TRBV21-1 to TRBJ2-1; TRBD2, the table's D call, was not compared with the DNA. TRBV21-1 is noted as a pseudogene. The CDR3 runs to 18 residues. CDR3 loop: CASSPPPAQREGGGEQFF. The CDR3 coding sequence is TGTGCCAGCAGCCCCCCACCGGCACAGCGGGAGGGTGGGGGTGAGCAGTTCTTC.

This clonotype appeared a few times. Written as DNA, the CDR3 is TGCGCCAGCAGCCAAGATGCAGGGGCAGACAATGAGCAGTTCTTC. It yields the protein CASSQDAGADNEQFF. The chain uses TRBV4-3 and TRBJ2-1; D possibly corresponds to TRBD1 (6 bases). The CDR3 has 15 residues. Per germline, CDR1 LGHNA and CDR2 YSLEER. V dropped 0 bases and J dropped 5 bases, with 11 bases sitting between them.

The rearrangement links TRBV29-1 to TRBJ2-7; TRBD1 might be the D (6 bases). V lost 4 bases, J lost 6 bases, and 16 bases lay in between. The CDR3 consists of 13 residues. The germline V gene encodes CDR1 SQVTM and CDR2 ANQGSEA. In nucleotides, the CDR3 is TGCAGCGTTGTAGGTACAGGGTGGTCCGAGCAGTACTTC. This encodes CSVVGTGWSEQYF.

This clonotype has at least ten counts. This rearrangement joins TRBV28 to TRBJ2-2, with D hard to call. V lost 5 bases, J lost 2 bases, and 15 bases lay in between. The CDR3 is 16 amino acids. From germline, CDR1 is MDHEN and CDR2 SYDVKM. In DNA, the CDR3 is TGTGCCAGCAGTCCCATTCTGTTCGGCAACACCGGGGAGCTGTTTTTT. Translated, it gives CASSPILFGNTGELFF.

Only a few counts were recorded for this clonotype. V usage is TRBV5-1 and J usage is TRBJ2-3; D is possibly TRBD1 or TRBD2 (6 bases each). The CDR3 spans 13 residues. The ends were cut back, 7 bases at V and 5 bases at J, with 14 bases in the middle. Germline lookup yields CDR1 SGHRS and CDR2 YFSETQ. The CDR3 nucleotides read TGCGCCAGCTTCAACAGGGAGGAAGATACGCAGTATTTT. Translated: CASFNREEDTQYF.

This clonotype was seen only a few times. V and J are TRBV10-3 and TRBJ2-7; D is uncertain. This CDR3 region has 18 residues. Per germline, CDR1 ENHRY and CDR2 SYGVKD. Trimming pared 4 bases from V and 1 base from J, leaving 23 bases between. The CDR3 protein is CAISAGDQPLVGSYEQYF. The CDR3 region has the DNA TGTGCCATCAGTGCCGGTGACCAGCCCCTGGTTGGTTCCTACGAGCAGTACTTC.

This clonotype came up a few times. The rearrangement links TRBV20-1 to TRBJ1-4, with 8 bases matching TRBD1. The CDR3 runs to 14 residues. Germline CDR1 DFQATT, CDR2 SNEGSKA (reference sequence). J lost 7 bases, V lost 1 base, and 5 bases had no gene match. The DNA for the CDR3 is TGCAGTGCTAGAGGCGGACAGGGCGGTGAAAAACTGTTTTTT. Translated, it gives CSARGGQGGEKLFF.

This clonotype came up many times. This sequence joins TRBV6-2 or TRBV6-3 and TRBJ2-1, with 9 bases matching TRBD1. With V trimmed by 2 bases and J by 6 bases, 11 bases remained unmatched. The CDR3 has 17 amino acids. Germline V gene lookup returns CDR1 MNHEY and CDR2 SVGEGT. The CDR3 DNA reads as TGTGCCAGCAGTTACCCGATCTATTACAGGGGGCTCAATGAGCAGTTCTTC. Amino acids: CASSYPIYYRGLNEQFF.

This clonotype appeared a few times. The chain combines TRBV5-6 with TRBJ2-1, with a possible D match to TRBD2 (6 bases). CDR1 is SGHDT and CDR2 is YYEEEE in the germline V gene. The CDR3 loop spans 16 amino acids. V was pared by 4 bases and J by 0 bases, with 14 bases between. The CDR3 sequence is CASSGGWVSSYNEQFF. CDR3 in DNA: TGTGCCAGCAGCGGGGGGTGGGTGAGCTCCTACAATGAGCAGTTCTTC.

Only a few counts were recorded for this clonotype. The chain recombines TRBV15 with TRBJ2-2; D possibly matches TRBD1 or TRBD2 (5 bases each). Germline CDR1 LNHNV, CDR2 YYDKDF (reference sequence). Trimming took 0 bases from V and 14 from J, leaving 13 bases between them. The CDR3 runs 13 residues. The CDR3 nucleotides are TGTGCCACCAGCAGAGATTATCAGGGAGAACTGTTTTTT. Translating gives CATSRDYQGELFF.

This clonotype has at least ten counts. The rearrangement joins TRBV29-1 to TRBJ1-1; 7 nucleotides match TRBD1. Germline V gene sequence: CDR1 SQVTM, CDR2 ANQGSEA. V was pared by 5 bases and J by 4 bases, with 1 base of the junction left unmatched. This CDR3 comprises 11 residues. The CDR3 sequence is CSVPGGTEAFF. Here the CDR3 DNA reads TGCAGCGTTCCAGGGGGCACTGAAGCTTTCTTT.